Included here is one T cell receptor beta chain sequence, with context. At one boundary the junction diverges from the germline segment, which might be a read error. Germline CDR1 reads MDHEN; CDR2 reads SYDVKM. The CDR3 has 15 residues. This record belongs to a study of blood T cell repertoires in COVID-19. Study as a whole: T cells, B-cell-depleted T cells, or PBMCs supplied cDNA or gDNA.

Those who participated ranged in age from about 18 to 89 years and resided in about two dozen US areas. Participants had their cohort set by participant-reported clinical history. Among Cohort 3 donors, those recovered had two negative PCRs, clearance, or symptom resolution. Only in-frame clones appear in the TCRdb table, and some are missing; sequencing was by immunoSEQ multiplex PCR. Of around 330,000 clones listed, roughly 90% are singletons. The chain links TRBV28 to TRBJ2-7; a possible D gene is TRBD1 (6 bases). The sequence was collected from a woman in her thirties or forties who had recovered from COVID-19. The sample consisted of PBMCs or T cells enriched from blood (not recorded which). This CDR3 reads CASSLQTGTHFERLF. Written as DNA, the CDR3 is TGTGCCAGCAGTTTACAAACGGGGACACACTTTGAAAGACTCTTC.